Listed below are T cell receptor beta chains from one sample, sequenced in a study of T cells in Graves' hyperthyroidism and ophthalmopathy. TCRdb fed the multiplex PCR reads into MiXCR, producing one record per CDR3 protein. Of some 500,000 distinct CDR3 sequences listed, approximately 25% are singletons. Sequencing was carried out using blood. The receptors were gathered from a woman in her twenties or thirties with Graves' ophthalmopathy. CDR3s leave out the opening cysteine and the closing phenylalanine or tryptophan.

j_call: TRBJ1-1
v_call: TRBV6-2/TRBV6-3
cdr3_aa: ASSQIAGAGTEAF

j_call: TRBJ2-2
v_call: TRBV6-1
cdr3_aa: ASSLLQNTGELF

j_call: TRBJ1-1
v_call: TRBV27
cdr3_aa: AARDRASEAF

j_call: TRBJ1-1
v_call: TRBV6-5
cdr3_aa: ASRYPGGNTEAF

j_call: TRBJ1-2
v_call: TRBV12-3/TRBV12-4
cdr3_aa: ASSFSDRDYGYT

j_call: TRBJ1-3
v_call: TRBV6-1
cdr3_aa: ASIKGQASGNTIY

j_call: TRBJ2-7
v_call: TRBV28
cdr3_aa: ASSLAARGEQY

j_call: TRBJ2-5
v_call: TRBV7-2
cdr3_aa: ASRRGAGEETQY

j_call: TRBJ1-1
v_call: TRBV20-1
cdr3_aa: SAEPRDVFEAF

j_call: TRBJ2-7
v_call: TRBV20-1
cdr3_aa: SARESRVSSYEQY

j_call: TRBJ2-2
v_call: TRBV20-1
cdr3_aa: SAEAGLRRDTGELF

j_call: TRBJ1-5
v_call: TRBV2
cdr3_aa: ATVQELNQPQH

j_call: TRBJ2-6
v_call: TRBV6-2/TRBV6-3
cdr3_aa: ASNPPVTKSSGANVLT

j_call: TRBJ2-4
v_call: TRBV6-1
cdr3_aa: ASSAGRFPLLAKNIQY

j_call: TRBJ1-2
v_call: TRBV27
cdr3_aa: ASSLARGRANYGYT

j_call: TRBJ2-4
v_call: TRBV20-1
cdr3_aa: SAGGKNIQY

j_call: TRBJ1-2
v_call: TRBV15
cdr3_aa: ATSRVMDSQSHYGYT

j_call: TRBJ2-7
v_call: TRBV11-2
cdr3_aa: ASIRDRLGEQY

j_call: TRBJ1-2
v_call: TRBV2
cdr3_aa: ASSLKRDSANYGYT

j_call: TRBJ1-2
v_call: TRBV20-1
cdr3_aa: SARAWEYGYT

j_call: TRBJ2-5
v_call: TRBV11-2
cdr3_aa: ASSFDLATQY

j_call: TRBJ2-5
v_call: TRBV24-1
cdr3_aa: ATSTGTGGGETQY

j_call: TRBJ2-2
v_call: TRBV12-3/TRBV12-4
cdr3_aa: ASSTDGYTGELF

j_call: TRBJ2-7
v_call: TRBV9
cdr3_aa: ASSGTSGRYEQY

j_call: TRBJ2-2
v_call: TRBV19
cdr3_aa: ASSPGQGEGSGELF

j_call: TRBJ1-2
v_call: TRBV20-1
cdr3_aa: SASPDSPYGYT

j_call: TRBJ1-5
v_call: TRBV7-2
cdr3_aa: ASSFQGIGNQLQH

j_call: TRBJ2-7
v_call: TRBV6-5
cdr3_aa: ASSYSAGVGYEQY

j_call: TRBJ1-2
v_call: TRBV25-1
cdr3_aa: ASSSYRANYGYT

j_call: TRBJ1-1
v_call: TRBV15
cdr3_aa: ATRTPRVGSRGTEAF

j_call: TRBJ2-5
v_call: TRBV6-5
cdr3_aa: ASSYYTGTQY

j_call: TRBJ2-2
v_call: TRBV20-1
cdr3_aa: SARDYTSGSNTGELF

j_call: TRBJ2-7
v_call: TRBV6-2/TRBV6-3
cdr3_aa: ASSGTVYEQY

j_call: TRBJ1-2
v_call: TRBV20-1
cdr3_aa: SAGTGDNYGYT

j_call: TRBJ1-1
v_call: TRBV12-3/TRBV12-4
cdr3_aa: ASSLAGEKVYTEAF

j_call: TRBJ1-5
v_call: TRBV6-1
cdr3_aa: ASIENGNQPQH

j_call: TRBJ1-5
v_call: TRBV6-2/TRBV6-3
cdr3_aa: ASRSGGSDQPQH

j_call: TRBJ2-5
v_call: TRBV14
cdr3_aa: ASSQVGGSETQY

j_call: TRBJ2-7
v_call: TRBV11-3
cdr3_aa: ASSLVGTSGREQY

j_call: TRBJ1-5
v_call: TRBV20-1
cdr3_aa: SAREIWGGGGERRNQPQH

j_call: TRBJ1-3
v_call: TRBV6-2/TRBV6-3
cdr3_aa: ASSYSIFAQASGNTIY